Here is one T cell receptor (beta chain) with its context. No antigen is known for it. The input lacks base qualities; no much larger clone sits a single base away. Samples from volunteer blood donors who had recovered from COVID-19 were contributed by a second Seattle source. Each collaborating institution followed its own protocols to collect whole blood in K2EDTA tubes. For TCRbeta analysis, collaborators shipped samples as frozen whole blood, isolated PBMCs, or DNA extracted from either of those sample types. The trim is 6 bases for V and 8 bases for J, with a gap of 16 bases between the germline ends. From its cysteine to its phenylalanine, the CDR3 spans 13 amino acids. Only the CDR3 part of the read is kept: 39 bases, read in frame from the first base. Looking up the germline V gene yields CDR1 MNHEY and CDR2 SVGAGI. The immunoSEQ Assay, a bias-controlled multiplex PCR, was used to amplify TCRbeta CDR3 regions from genomic DNA. The paper's processing steps were these. The number of nucleated cells in each sample was estimated by amplification of reference gene primers within the assay. Sequence reads were collapsed and filtered to measure the absolute abundance of every unique TCRbeta CDR3 rearrangement. For each sample, productive Simpson clonality was calculated by taking the square root of Simpson's diversity index across productive rearrangements. The table comes from immuneACCESS by way of TCRdb, which keeps in-frame sequences with V and J called. Part of the clones is missing from these tables; in studies checked, under half for an unresolved V gene and the rest for unknown reasons. That table is the source of V, J and clone size, and D and trimming were worked out from the DNA. In this sample the table shows about 200,000 clones, 75% to 90% of which occur a single time. Together, the top ten hold about 6.5% of the sample.

These data belong to a study of blood T cell repertoires in COVID-19 (dated by TCRdb to 2018 to 2021). Background on the whole study: Samples from collaborators originated in the United States, Italy and Spain and spanned both the acute and convalescent phases of COVID-19. The prospective study material was composed of cDNA or gDNA derived from T cells, B-cell-depleted T cells, or PBMCs. Subjects who had been exposed to COVID-19, were actively infected with it, or had recovered from it provided the deeply sampled blood TCRbeta repertoires that made up the dataset. The repertoires were made available in a free public database intended to serve as a resource for research on the immune response to SARS-CoV-2. Samples were obtained from the ongoing ImmuneRACE study (first 160 participants) and from over 1,000 subjects provided by 6 global collaborators. A de-identified subject ID, COVID-19 status, age in years and sex were almost always included in the sample metadata. Where available, HLA class I and class II types were taken from metadata supplied by the sample provider and were not determined by assay-based typing.

What the study reported, not specific to this receptor: The amount of clinical and demographic metadata varied by source and participant and was provided uncurated.

The TCR originated in a man aged 60 to 69 who had recovered from COVID-19. Recombination linked TRBV6-5 to TRBJ1-2, with a tentative D gene TRBD1 over 5 matching bases. The sequenced material came from peripheral blood. In nucleotides, the sequence is TGTGCCAGCAGGGGAACAGGTCTCGGGGGCTACACCTTC. Translation gives CASRGTGLGGYTF.